This T cell receptor (beta chain) stems from a study of cytomegalovirus exposure and HLA in healthy donors (dated by TCRdb to 2016 to 2017). Study-wide context: An earlier analysis of 550 to 700 of the donors reported 276 Gb of sequence data and more than 90 million unique TCR beta sequences from some 180 million T cells. An early release covering around 630 HLA-typed donors comprised roughly 300 gigabases of sequencing data and around 80 million unique TCR sequences. Among the roughly 400 genotyped donors, around 79% belonged to the genetic ancestry cluster associated with self-reported Caucasian donors. The study aimed to test whether signatures of past pathogen exposure could be identified by cataloging public T cell receptors. The study profiled the T cell repertoires of hundreds of subjects by immunosequencing and related them to cytomegalovirus serostatus. Along with the roughly 670-subject first cohort, a separate validation cohort of over 90 different subjects was used. High-throughput TCR immunosequencing, statistical association of individual TCRs with disease status, and machine learning were combined to predict cytomegalovirus infection status. In a later analysis, previously published TCR beta repertoires from about 640 donors were re-analyzed and high-resolution HLA genotyping was added so that TCR occurrence patterns could be studied. The later analysis used no new phenotypic data to find candidate immune exposures, relying instead on TCR beta sequences and their occurrence across donors. An earlier analysis of 587 of the donors used high-throughput TCR beta sequencing to judge whether each TCR beta V gene segment behaved as functional or pseudogenic. Donor age, sex, ethnicity and CMV serostatus were compiled together with the repertoire data. A later genetic analysis used genome-wide SNP genotypes for 398 of the 666 donors, treating that subset as a discovery cohort. Every repertoire in the discovery cohort had been generated on one and the same sequencing platform. Class I and class II HLA loci were covered by the typing at four-digit resolution. The number of typed donors differed by locus: about 629-640 for A, B, C, DRB1 and DQB1; 500 to 550 for DQA1; 606 for DPA1; and some 470 for DPB1. A few DR-DQ haplotypes were handled as single units for association and clustering because linkage in the cohort was strong. On average, roughly 250,000 unique TCR beta nucleotide sequences were sequenced per donor among a few hundred genotyped donors of the cohort, with around 19% of those sequences being non-productive.

About this clone: Its antigen is unknown. Within one base of it there is no much larger clone, and no base qualities were kept.

General study outcomes and caveats: A later analysis found that TCR association rates varied across HLA loci, with DRB1 alleles showing the most associated TCRs and HLA-C alleles the fewest. Because counts were too low, approximately 18 rarely observed V segments, including chromosome 9 orphons, were excluded from the earlier analysis of several hundred of the donors. In a later genetic analysis, fewer N-insertions in productive TCRs were reported among donors in an Asian-associated ancestry cluster than the roughly 700-donor mean. A further reported finding was that TCR beta sequences accurately predicted the HLA-A and HLA-B alleles for most subjects in the first cohort. The sequencing pipeline was judged likely to have produced a cluster of highly shared sequence variants as a technical artifact. V-gene and J-gene trimming of TCR beta chains was associated with a missense DCLRE1C variant in a later genetic analysis, and the association was replicated in an independent cohort. In a later analysis, most CMV-associated TCR beta chains were found to appear HLA-restricted, with HLA associations seemingly driven largely by CMV exposure. In an earlier analysis of around 600 of the donors, most TCR beta V segments were observed in productive rearrangements about 87% or about 30% of the time, broadly matching IMGT annotations. The cohort was sequenced for TCR beta chains only, and without alpha or paired-chain data the features that could be detected were limited. In vitro tests confirmed that a few of the cytomegalovirus-associated TCR beta chains recognize cytomegalovirus antigens. Several of the top co-occurrence clusters appeared to be linked to parvovirus B19, influenza, CMV and Epstein-Barr virus, according to a later analysis. The classifier was reported to diagnose cytomegalovirus status with high specificity and sensitivity in both the original and validation cohorts. Assigning TCR associations to individual alleles was difficult when HLA alleles, especially DR and DQ, strongly co-occurred. The study listed 150 to 200 TCR beta chains as associated with cytomegalovirus. A later analysis associated about 17,000 TCR beta sequences with specific HLA alleles at a false discovery rate of 0.05. Because the 87-base-pair reads could not distinguish some IMGT-functional V segments, including TRBV6-2 and TRBV6-3, those segments were excluded. The authors suggested that the approach could potentially be generalized to other disease states and immunological phenotypes. Correlated functional status among segregating V segments might be attributable to linkage disequilibrium, but an unknown experimental factor could not be ruled out. The only immune exposure information available for the cohort was CMV serostatus. In a later analysis, HLA-associated TCR beta chains were found to be more clonally expanded and to have lower generation probabilities than equally common non-associated chains. While some public TCRs were present in many individuals, most TCR sequences turned up only very rarely across donors. Presence/absence analyses assumed roughly uniform sequencing depth across donors, an assumption that may not hold. Because HLA typing was unavailable for some donors at each locus, only the typed subset was used in association tests.

Preparation of the library involved the immunoSEQ multiplex PCR assay. A mixture of 60 forward primers for TCR Vbeta segments and 13 reverse primers for TCR Jbeta segments was used in the multiplex PCR. Amplification of the CDR3 region of rearranged TCR beta genes was performed with a multiplex PCR assay on genomic DNA. The Illumina HiSeq System was used to sequence the amplified TCR beta libraries as 87-base-pair reads. The published analysis was carried out like this. A later analysis tallied tens of millions of unique TCR beta chains across the approximately 670 repertoires, and approximately 12 million of those chains were shared by two or more donors. Raw reads were error-corrected and collapsed into unique sequences by a nearest-neighbor algorithm in which closely related sequences were merged to remove PCR and sequencing errors. To assign V, D and J gene segments, CDR3 sequences were aligned to IMGT reference sequences. For a sequence to be retained, at least a six-nucleotide match to both a V gene segment and a J gene segment was required. A rearrangement was called productive if the CDR3 had no stop codons and remained in frame with V and J, and every other rearrangement was called non-productive. Following IMGT convention, CDR3 was defined as the stretch from the second conserved V-encoded cysteine to the conserved J-encoded phenylalanine. The earlier analysis of about 640 of the donors excluded any sequence lacking an unambiguous match to a single V gene segment. An earlier analysis of a few hundred of the donors classified V segments as functional when productive rearrangements were above 56.7% and as segregating when the standard deviation between donors was above 5%. A statistical classification framework was built to diagnose cytomegalovirus status from the catalog of TCR beta chain sequences. A later analysis assigned V and J genes by comparing TCR nucleotide sequences with IMGT/GENE-DB human TR gene sequences. In a later analysis, CDR3 sequences and most-parsimonious VDJ recombination scenarios were assigned using the TCRdist pipeline. A later analysis defined each TCR beta chain by its CDR3 amino acid sequence plus V-gene family, and excluded reads lacking a unique V-gene family. A later analysis removed 500 to 650 highly shared, low-generation-probability nucleotide sequences to deal with suspected cross-contamination and a sequencing artifact. In a later analysis, a clonal expansion index for each public chain was calculated from normalized within-repertoire ranks of inferred template counts. In a later analysis, generation probabilities were computed using a VDJ recombination model fitted to out-of-frame rearrangements, and the results were checked against IGoR. In a later analysis, TCR-TCR, TCR-HLA and TCR-CMV co-occurrence was scored with hypergeometric tests, and a repertoire-size bias correction was applied to TCR pairs. To estimate false discovery rates, a later analysis permuted the HLA or CMV assignments 20 times. A later analysis grouped co-occurring TCRs with DBSCAN, adding TCRdist sequence similarity when clustering within HLA-allele-positive subsets. Repertoires with fewer than 30,000 or more than 120,000 public chains were left out of co-occurrence clustering, as were a few repertoires with anomalous nucleotide sharing. TCRdb obtained this table from immuneACCESS and retained in-frame rearrangements with V and J assigned. These tables miss some clones; where compared with another copy, unresolved V genes account for less than half of the shortfall, and the remainder is unexplained. V, J and clone size derive from that table, while D and trimming were established from the DNA sequence. The sample has 150,000 to 200,000 clones on record, about 80% of them singletons. The top ten clonotypes cover more than 13% of the sample.

The CDR3 covers 12 residues, taking in both the cysteine and the phenylalanine. Of all the DNA, just the CDR3 is kept, 36 bases in frame from base 1. Cut back by 0 bases and 6 bases, the V and J ends lie 6 bases apart. CDR1 is given as SGHRS and CDR2 as YFSETQ, both from the germline V gene. The cohort was made up of 666 healthy bone marrow donors. All cohort members were sampled while nominally healthy, although unrecorded immune exposures were likely present. The donor was CMV seropositive and belonged to the group of around 300 seropositive cohort members. Every donor gave a peripheral blood sample, and the peripheral blood mononuclear cells from that sample were used for TCR beta sequencing. The Qiagen DNeasy Blood Extraction Kit was used to extract genomic DNA from the blood cell samples.

The V gene is TRBV5-1 and the J gene is TRBJ1-2; the D gene lacks a confident call. The sample was PBMCs. The sequence came from a man over 45 in good health and CMV-seropositive. The CDR3 corresponds to CASSLDQNGYTF. The nucleotide sequence is TGCGCCAGCAGCTTGGACCAGAATGGCTACACCTTC.